Listed here are 14 T cell receptor beta chains from one sample, sequenced in a study of post-analysis software for immune sequencing data. Regarding the study as a whole: The study found TRBV5-6, TRBV5-1 and TRBV20-1 among several TRBV segments more frequent in patients than controls.

TCR beta cDNA libraries had unique molecular identifiers. Using its own MiXCR run on the PCR reads, TCRdb lists one record per CDR3 protein. This table has under 200,000 distinct CDR3 sequences, around 30% appearing once. No cognate antigen is known for these TCRs. The sample was blood. Every receptor here comes from a girl aged 2-17 years with multiple sclerosis.

V and J are TRBV2 and TRBJ1-1; a weak D match, TRBD1 (6 bases). Germline-derived CDR1 and CDR2 are SNHLY and FYNNEI. V lost 8 bases and J lost 2, with 18 bases in between. The CDR3 runs to 15 residues. The CDR3 DNA reads TGTGCCAGCCTCGGGGCAGGGGCAACTAACACTGAAGCTTTCTTT. Translated: CASLGAGATNTEAFF.

The chain combines TRBV27 with TRBJ1-5, with a possible D match to TRBD1 (6 bases). Germline CDR1 MNHEY, CDR2 SMNVEV (reference sequence). V lost 10 bases to trimming and J lost 1 base, with 14 bases between them. This CDR3 is built from 14 residues. The chain's CDR3 is CATRQVKSNQPQHF. The DNA for the CDR3 is TGTGCCACCCGACAGGTGAAGAGCAATCAGCCCCAGCATTTT.

V is TRBV6-5 and J is TRBJ1-1; D unresolved. The CDR3 extends over 15 amino acids. Looked up from germline, CDR1 is MNHEY and CDR2 is SVGAGI. With 3 bases removed from V and 7 bases from J, the gap between germline ends came to 18 bases. Here the CDR3 DNA reads TGTGCCAGCAGTTATAGAGCTACGGGGAACGGTGAAGCTTTCTTT. Amino acids: CASSYRATGNGEAFF.

The rearrangement joins TRBV20-1 to TRBJ2-1; possible D gene TRBD2, 6 bases. This CDR3 comprises 14 residues. The ends were cut back, 3 bases at V and 8 bases at J, with 17 bases in the middle. The germline V gene has CDR1 DFQATT and CDR2 SNEGSKA (reference sequence). CDR3 bases: TGCAGTGCTAGTAGGGAGGCCCCCCCCTATGAGCAGTTCTTC. It yields the protein CSASREAPPYEQFF.

Remarks on this clonotype: This may arise from a read error, as a much more abundant clone is one base away. V usage is TRBV28 and J usage is TRBJ2-1; D might be TRBD2 (6 bases). With the DNA end fitting TRBJ2-7 better, the J assignment may be wrong. The CDR3 sequence is 15 residues long. Germline lookup yields CDR1 MDHEN and CDR2 SYDVKM. CDR3 DNA: TGTGCCAGCAGTTTAGGGGAAGCGGGTCCCAATGAGCAGTACTTC. It yields the protein CASSLGEAGPNEQYF.

This clonotype was counted ten times or more. The V and J genes are TRBV29-1 and TRBJ2-3; 7 bases agree with TRBD1. Germline loops: CDR1 SQVTM, CDR2 ANQGSEA. With 4 bases clipped from V and 0 bases from J, the junction kept 7 bases outside the gene matches. The CDR3 has 15 amino acids. Here the CDR3 reads CSVGQGTSSTDTQYF. In DNA, the CDR3 is TGCAGCGTTGGACAGGGCACCTCTAGCACAGATACGCAGTATTTT.

Concerning this clonotype: Possible read error: a much larger clone is one base away. This rearrangement joins TRBV20-1 to TRBJ2-5; D not resolved. This CDR3 has 12 amino acids. The germline CDR1 and CDR2 sequences are DFQATT and SNEGSKA (reference sequence). DNA for the CDR3: TGCAGTGCCATCAAGTCCCAAGAGGCCCAGTACTTC. Its protein is CSAIKSQEAQYF.

The genes are TRBV25-1 and TRBJ2-7; D not resolved. Germline V gives CDR1 MGHDK, CDR2 SYGVNS. V was shortened by 3 bases and J by 6 bases, with 9 bases between the two germline ends. The CDR3 is 12 amino acids. The CDR3, as DNA: TGTGCCAGCAGTGATCAGGCATCCGAGCAGTACTTC. Protein product: CASSDQASEQYF.

In its sample, this clonotype was seen many times. The rearrangement joins TRBV9 to TRBJ2-7; TRBD1 or TRBD2 may be the D gene (5 bases each). Per germline, CDR1 SGDLS and CDR2 YYNGEE. This CDR3 region has 16 residues. V lost 4 bases and J lost 3, with 20 bases in between. CDR3 in DNA: TGTGCCAGCAGCTGGGACCCCGTCACTCGGGTCTACGAGCAGTACTTC. It encodes CASSWDPVTRVYEQYF. Complete variable domain (other parts from reference TRBV9 and TRBJ2-7): DSGVTQTPKHLITATGQRVTLRCSPRSGDLSVYWYQQSLDQGLQFLIQYYNGEERAKGNILERFSAQQFPDLHSELNLSSLELGDSALYFCASSWDPVTRVYEQYFGPGTRLTVT.

This clonotype occurred many times. This sequence joins TRBV20-1 and TRBJ1-2; no clear D. Trimming cost V 1 base and J 4 bases, with 10 bases left between them. CDR1 is DFQATT and CDR2 is SNEGSKA in the germline V gene (reference sequence). CDR3 length: 13 residues. The DNA of the CDR3 is TGCAGTGCTAGAGTCGCGGATACCTATGGCTACACCTTC. It codes for CSARVADTYGYTF.

Concerning this clonotype itself: A much more abundant neighbour one base away suggests this may be a read error. The chain recombines TRBV11-2 with TRBJ2-1; perhaps TRBD2 as D (6 bases). V lost 3 bases and J lost 11, with 20 bases in between. CDR3 length: 15 amino acids. The germline CDR1 and CDR2 sequences are SGHAT and FQNNGV. The CDR3: CASSFLANLRDKQFF. CDR3 in DNA: TGTGCCAGCAGCTTCCTAGCGAACCTCAGGGATAAGCAGTTCTTC. Looking up the rest from reference TRBV11-2 and TRBJ2-1 gives the full variable domain: EAGVAQSPRYKIIEKRQSVAFWCNPISGHATLYWYQQILGQGPKLLIQFQNNGVVDDSQLPKDRFSAERLKGVDSTLKIQPAKLEDSAVYLCASSFLANLRDKQFFGPGTRLTVL.

This chain joins TRBV5-6 and TRBJ2-5; D perhaps matches TRBD2 (5 bases). The DNA matches TRBJ2-7 better at its end, which makes the J call doubtful. This CDR3 is built from 14 residues. CDR1 and CDR2 (germline): SGHDT, YYEEEE. CDR3: CASSRHKRLYEQYF. CDR3 nucleotide sequence: TGTGCCAGCAGCCGACACAAGCGGCTTTACGAGCAGTACTTC.

This clonotype was seen only once. The CDR3 sequence is CASSLKKFTEAFF. The CDR3 DNA follows: TGTGCCAGCAGCTTAAAGAAGTTCACTGAAGCTTTCTTT. The chain employs TRBV5-6 and TRBJ1-1; D not resolved. In germline, CDR1 is SGHDT, CDR2 YYEEEE. Trimming cost V 2 bases and J 4 bases, with 9 bases left between them. The CDR3 contains 13 residues.

The chain uses TRBV5-1 and TRBJ2-5; 8 bases align to TRBD2. Germline lookup yields CDR1 SGHRS and CDR2 YFSETQ. This CDR3 spans 16 amino acids. Unmatched junction bases numbered 8, after V lost 3 bases and J lost 1 base. This chain's CDR3 is CASSSSGGSLQETQYF. Written as DNA, the CDR3 is TGCGCCAGCAGCTCCTCGGGGGGGAGTCTCCAAGAGACCCAGTACTTC.